These T cell receptor beta chains were read from a single sample in a study of shared clonotypes between healthy human individuals. Data came from immunoSEQ multiplex PCR; TCRdb stores just in-frame clones and leaves some out. The table shows about 640,000 clones, with 60% to 80% occurring only once. Sequenced: memory CD4+ T cells sorted from blood. The receptors derive from a woman in her thirties in good health. The CDR3 runs from the conserved cysteine through the conserved F or W. Fields, in order: V gene, J gene, clone size, CDR3 length, CDR3 protein. Size is omitted from some rows. Given values are once, few, many or a class for expanded clones.

TRBV5-4	TRBJ2-6	.	17	CASSSSTVRSGANVLTF
TRBV25-1	TRBJ2-1	.	14	CASSSDRGNNEQFF
TRBV7-9	TRBJ2-7	.	15	CASEGGDWHSYEQYF
TRBV7-2	TRBJ1-2	.	12	CASSLQGHGYTF
TRBV4-2	TRBJ2-7	.	13	CASSLSDRYEQYF
TRBV2	TRBJ2-1	.	14	CASSVRGDYNEQFF
TRBV25-1	TRBJ2-7	.	15	CASSEPGTGAYEQYF
TRBV6-4	TRBJ1-5	.	17	CATHLGGKGGDNQPQHF
TRBV7-2	TRBJ2-1	.	19	CASSSSGRAGRGAYNEQFF
TRBV10-3	TRBJ2-7	.	12	CAISGRGVEQYF
TRBV7-8	TRBJ1-2	.	14	CASSLDQWGLGYTF
TRBV4-2	TRBJ2-3	.	16	CASSQATAEDTDTQYF
TRBV5-4	TRBJ2-5	.	14	CASSLSGRAETQYF
TRBV11-2	TRBJ2-5	.	15	CASNPGLGGTETQYF
TRBV9	TRBJ2-1	.	17	CASSALGAGASYNEQFF
TRBV9	TRBJ2-2	many	13	CASKASATGELFF
TRBV19	TRBJ1-5	.	16	CASSMVRWRGNQPQHF
TRBV25-1	TRBJ1-6	few	14	CASSPDRDNSPLHF
TRBV18	TRBJ2-3	.	15	CASSLIAGAADTQYF
TRBV25-1	TRBJ2-1	few	12	CAITDIYNEQFF
TRBV5-8	TRBJ1-1	once	13	CASSLSWDTKAFF
TRBV5-6	TRBJ1-1	.	14	CASSLNWGNTEAFF
TRBV29-1	TRBJ2-2	.	13	CSVETQDGGELFF
TRBV19	TRBJ2-1	once	15	CASSIYPLAGGEQFF
TRBV11-2	TRBJ2-7	.	16	CASSLMKTGVPYEQYF
TRBV18	TRBJ1-4	.	15	CASSSQLEVREKLFF
TRBV19	TRBJ2-1	.	13	CASRPTGLDEQFF
TRBV28	TRBJ2-1	.	18	CASSPLGLAGDFNNEQFF
TRBV29-1	TRBJ2-7	many	15	CSVESGWDGFYEQYF
TRBV18	TRBJ2-7	.	13	CASSRGLNYEQYF
TRBV11-2	TRBJ1-1	.	13	CASSFAGDTEAFF
TRBV19	TRBJ2-3	.	13	CASSPQHTDTQYF
TRBV5-1	TRBJ2-5	.	14	CASSPSGGGETQYF
TRBV6-5	TRBJ2-7	.	14	CASSKPGGFHEQYF
TRBV9	TRBJ2-1	many	15	CASSVGQGVNNEQFF
TRBV27	TRBJ2-7	.	13	CASSVRPGREQYF
TRBV19	TRBJ2-3	.	16	CASSIGGTGGQDTQYF
TRBV27	TRBJ2-1	.	14	CASRLAGGPGEQFF
TRBV28	TRBJ2-2	.	15	CASSPRPGGDGELFF
TRBV9	TRBJ2-3	few	16	CASSVGLAASTDTQYF
TRBV10-2	TRBJ2-7	.	14	CASKERRQSYEQYF
TRBV2	TRBJ2-5	.	16	CASRPGLAGDQETQYF
TRBV5-1	TRBJ2-1	.	15	CASSVRTSDPGEQFF
TRBV27	TRBJ2-6	.	16	CASREAGDSGANVLTF
TRBV27	TRBJ2-7	.	16	CASSRTRDRGTYEQYF
TRBV28	TRBJ1-5	.	16	CASSLPGQGAIQPQHF
TRBV6-4	TRBJ2-1	.	10	CASAKDEQFF
TRBV5-6	TRBJ2-4	once	16	CASSLVRDLAKNIQYF
TRBV28	TRBJ1-1	.	15	CASTRSGTGGTEAFF
TRBV2	.	.	13	CASSVQSGFEQYF
TRBV7-2	TRBJ2-7	.	13	CASSLGLDHEQYF
TRBV5-1	TRBJ1-3	.	13	CASSSPAGNTIYF
TRBV5-8	TRBJ2-7	.	14	CASSLAGQLYEQYF
TRBV6-4	TRBJ2-2	.	13	CASRAEGTGELFF
TRBV19	TRBJ1-5	few	14	CASSIYSRNQPQHF
TRBV6-5	TRBJ2-5	.	13	CASSYGGSETQYF
TRBV6-1	TRBJ2-1	.	14	CASSDQAGVGEQFF